This T cell receptor (beta chain) was retrieved from a study of blood T cell repertoires in COVID-19 (dated by TCRdb to about 2020). Turning to the overall study: Samples covering the acute and convalescent phases of COVID-19 were provided by collaborators in the United States, Italy and Spain. Samples were obtained from the ongoing ImmuneRACE study (first 160 participants) and from about 1,300 subjects provided by 6 global collaborators. The repertoires were released in a freely available public database intended as a resource for research on the immune response to SARS-CoV-2. The material from the prospective study consisted of cDNA or gDNA derived from T cells, B-cell-depleted T cells, or PBMCs. The dataset comprised deeply sampled blood TCRbeta repertoires from subjects exposed to, actively infected with, or recovered from COVID-19. HLA class I and class II types, where available, came from metadata supplied by the sample provider rather than from assay-based typing. The sample metadata nearly always contained a de-identified subject ID, COVID-19 status, age in years and sex.

Here is what the overall study found, with its caveats: Clinical and demographic metadata were provided uncurated, with the amount varying by source and participant.

Participants in the prospective study were aged roughly 18 to 100 years, lived in approximately 26 United States geographic areas, and enrolled through a virtual design. In the prospective study, cohorts were assigned on the basis of participant-reported clinical history obtained from a screening survey and a study questionnaire. ImmuneRACE Cohort 3 recovered participants were defined by two consecutive negative NP/OP PCR tests, healthcare professional clearance, or symptom resolution. In the prospective study, mobile phlebotomists collected whole blood, serum and a nasopharyngeal or oropharyngeal swab from each participant. Over a 2-month period, participants in the prospective study had the option of providing additional blood draws and questionnaires. Prospective study blood samples were shipped either frozen or at room temperature before DNA extraction. Worth noting for this clone: Its specific antigen is unknown. Per-base quality was not reported, and no clone a single base away is much larger than it.

V and J are trimmed by 0 bases and 10 bases, and the gene matches miss 5 bases of the junction. CDR1 SGHRS and CDR2 YFSETQ were looked up in the germline V gene. Including the terminal cysteine and phenylalanine, the CDR3 comprises 13 residues. Only CDR3 DNA is held: 39 bases, read in frame from base 1. TCRbeta CDR3 regions were amplified from genomic DNA using the immunoSEQ Assay, a bias-controlled multiplex PCR. The study's processing was this. The number of nucleated cells in each sample was estimated from the amplification of reference gene primers within the assay. To quantify the absolute abundance of each unique TCRbeta CDR3 rearrangement, sequence reads were collapsed and filtered. For each sample, productive Simpson clonality was calculated as the square root of Simpson's diversity index across productive rearrangements. TCRdb carries this immuneACCESS record with in-frame sequences only. Its versions omit some clonotypes, under half of them owing to an unresolved V gene in the studies checked, with the rest unexplained. V and J calls and clone size are as listed in that table; D and trimming were resolved from the DNA. The sample table contains around 300,000 clones; only one count was recorded for 80% to 90% of them. The ten largest clones take up over 4.5% of the sample.

The specimen was PBMCs or T cells enriched from blood (not recorded which). This receptor was taken from a man aged 25-45 years who had recovered from COVID-19. The sequence joins TRBV5-1 to TRBJ1-2; 8 middle bases align to TRBD1. Read as DNA, the sequence is TGCGCCAGCAGCTTGGGGGGACAGGAAAACTACACCTTC. Its translation reads: CASSLGGQENYTF.